The 20 T cell receptor beta chains given below trace back to one sample, sequenced in a study of OX40 agonist ivuxolimab in advanced cancers. The method was immunoSEQ multiplex PCR; TCRdb's version includes in-frame clones alone and lacks a portion of them. The sample includes tens of thousands of clones, approximately 89% seen only once; the top ten take about 0.89%. The source was CD4+ or CD8+ T cells sorted from blood, collected in a trial of the OX40 agonist ivuxolimab. Receptor source: an adult with an advanced solid tumor such as melanoma, head and neck, liver or kidney cancer.

This chain joins TRBV19 and TRBJ1-1, with 8 bases identical to TRBD1. Germline CDR1 and CDR2: LNHDA and SQIVND (reference sequence). The junction had 10 bases not matched to a gene; V was cut back by 7 bases and J by 6 bases. This CDR3 contains 14 residues. CDR3 bases: TGTGCCAGTAAGGAAGGACAGGGAGGCCCTGAAGCTTTCTTT. The encoded protein is CASKEGQGGPEAFF.

This sequence joins TRBV5-6 and TRBJ2-3; tentative D call: TRBD2 (5 bases). CDR3 length equals 15 residues. With 2 bases removed from V and 3 bases from J, the gap between germline ends came to 13 bases. CDR1 is SGHDT, CDR2 YYEEEE, per germline. The CDR3 DNA reads as TGTGCCAGCAGCTTAAAGGTCAGGAGGACAGATACGCAGTATTTT. Its translation: CASSLKVRRTDTQYF.

The V gene is TRBV30, the J gene TRBJ2-7, with D maybe TRBD2 (7 bases). V was shortened by 2 bases and J by 12 bases, with 17 bases between the two germline ends. The germline V gene encodes CDR1 GTSNPN and CDR2 SVGIG (reference sequence). This CDR3 contains 12 residues. CDR3 coding DNA: TGTGCCTGGAGTCCCCAGGGGAGGGGGGTGTACTTC. Its protein product is CAWSPQGRGVYF.

The V and J genes are TRBV6-1 and TRBJ2-2, with unresolved D. There are 13 residues in the CDR3. From germline, CDR1 is MNHNS and CDR2 SASEGT. With 4 bases removed from V and 7 bases from J, the gap between germline ends came to 10 bases. As DNA, the CDR3 is TGTGCCAGCAGTGCTAGGGATGGCGGGGAGCTGTTTTTT. Translated: CASSARDGGELFF.

There are a few counts of this clone. The chain recombines TRBV5-6 with TRBJ2-3; 7 bases align to TRBD2. V shed 4 bases and J 3 bases; nucleotides not matched to a gene: 17. The CDR3 has 18 residues. Looked up from germline, CDR1 is SGHDT and CDR2 is YYEEEE. The CDR3 spells CASSPMGLGRGRTDTQYF. The CDR3 DNA reads TGTGCCAGCAGCCCCATGGGGCTAGGGCGGGGGAGGACAGATACGCAGTATTTT.

V gene TRBV2 combines with J gene TRBJ1-2, with 7 bases that match TRBD1. Germline CDR1 is SNHLY and CDR2 is FYNNEI. This CDR3 region has 13 residues. The junction had 7 bases not matched to a gene; V was cut back by 6 bases and J by 6 bases. This CDR3 reads CASRVDRDNGYTF. The CDR3 DNA follows: TGTGCCAGCAGAGTAGACAGGGATAATGGCTACACCTTC. The variable domain in full, completed from reference TRBV2 and TRBJ1-2, reads EPEVTQTPSHQVTQMGQEVILRCVPISNHLYFYWYRQILGQKVEFLVSFYNNEISEKSEIFDDQFSVERPDGSNFTLKIRSTKLEDSAMYFCASRVDRDNGYTFGSGTRLTVV.

J is TRBJ2-1 and V is TRBV10-3; 7 nucleotides line up with TRBD2. The V segment lost 11 bases and the J segment 9 bases; nucleotides outside the gene matches: 10. This CDR3 contains 12 residues. Germline CDR1 reads ENHRY; CDR2 reads SYGVKD. The CDR3 DNA sequence: TGTGCCTCGGAGGGAGGGGCCCGTGAGCAGTTCTTC. This encodes CASEGGAREQFF.

V gene TRBV10-3 combines with J gene TRBJ2-5, with D tentatively TRBD2 (6 bases). The CDR3 totals 17 residues. Germline CDR1 and CDR2: ENHRY and SYGVKD. The V gene lost 4 bases and the J gene lost 5 bases, with 23 bases spanning the gap. DNA of the CDR3: TGTGCCATCAGTGGAGGAGCGCAAGGGACTCGTGGGGAGACCCAGTACTTC. It encodes CAISGGAQGTRGETQYF.

V gene TRBV5-1 combines with J gene TRBJ2-1, with 9 bases matching TRBD2. There are 16 residues in the CDR3. From germline, CDR1 is SGHRS and CDR2 YFSETQ. V dropped 5 bases and J dropped 0; count of bases not matched to a gene: 6. This CDR3 is CASSGISGSSYNEQFF. CDR3 bases: TGCGCCAGCAGTGGTATTAGCGGGAGCTCCTACAATGAGCAGTTCTTC. Based on the CDR3 plus reference TRBV5-1 and TRBJ2-1, the full variable domain is KAGVTQTPRYLIKTRGQQVTLSCSPISGHRSVSWYQQTPGQGLQFLFEYFSETQRNKGNFPGRFSGRQFSNSRSEMNVSTLELGDSALYLCASSGISGSSYNEQFFGPGTRLTVL.

This clone came up a few times. The chain employs TRBV28 and TRBJ1-6, with no clear D. The germline gives CDR1 MDHEN, CDR2 SYDVKM. Trimming took off 6 bases at V and 9 bases at J, with 12 bases between the two ends. CDR3 length equals 13 residues. CDR3 residues: CASRALTGSPLHF. The CDR3 DNA reads as TGTGCCAGCAGGGCCCTTACTGGTTCACCCCTCCACTTT.

The chain employs TRBV11-3 and TRBJ2-1, with 9 bases aligning to TRBD1. The CDR3 totals 15 residues. The germline V gene encodes CDR1 SGHNT and CDR2 YENEEA. V lost 5 bases and J lost 3; bases outside the gene matches: 5. The CDR3 coding sequence is TGTGCCAGCAGCCCACAGGGGGCAGTCTACAATGAGCAGTTCTTC. Protein product: CASSPQGAVYNEQFF.

The chain carries TRBV6-5 and TRBJ2-3; no clear D. This CDR3 is 14 amino acids long. Germline CDR1 is MNHEY and CDR2 is SVGAGI. V lost 2 bases to trimming and J lost 6 bases, with 12 bases between them. The CDR3 DNA reads as TGTGCCAGCAGTTACAGAGAGAGGTTGGATACGCAGTATTTT. Translated: CASSYRERLDTQYF.

The rearrangement joins TRBV19 to TRBJ1-5, with a possible D match to TRBD1 (5 bases). Germline values: CDR1 LNHDA, CDR2 SQIVND (reference sequence). This CDR3 is 16 amino acids long. Trimming removed 4 bases from V and 3 bases from J, with 16 bases in between. CDR3 sequence (DNA): TGTGCCAGTAGTACCCGGAGAGGGGCCTACAATCAGCCCCAGCATTTT. This codes for CASSTRRGAYNQPQHF.

V gene TRBV6-5 combines with J gene TRBJ1-5; D is unclear. Germline lookup yields CDR1 MNHEY and CDR2 SVGAGI. There are 13 residues in the CDR3. With 2 bases removed from V and 4 bases from J, the gap between germline ends came to 6 bases. CDR3 amino acids: CASSYNGNQPQHF. The CDR3 coding sequence is TGTGCCAGCAGTTACAACGGGAATCAGCCCCAGCATTTT.

J is TRBJ1-5 and V is TRBV5-5; perhaps TRBD1 as D (5 bases). Germline values: CDR1 SGHKS, CDR2 YYEKEE (reference sequence). This CDR3 is 15 amino acids long. Trimming took 0 bases from V and 9 from J, leaving 16 bases between them. CDR3 in DNA: TGTGCCAGCAGCTTGGTTTGGGACCGCGAAGCGCCCCAGCATTTT. It yields the protein CASSLVWDREAPQHF.

The V gene is TRBV30, the J gene TRBJ1-6, with TRBD1 identical over 10 bases. The CDR3 contains 15 residues. V shed 4 bases and J 5 bases; nucleotides not matched to a gene: 5. CDR1 is GTSNPN and CDR2 is SVGIG in the germline V gene (reference sequence). CDR3 in DNA: TGTGCCTGGACCCGGGACAGGGGAAATAATTCACCCCTCCACTTT. It is translated as CAWTRDRGNNSPLHF.

The rearrangement links TRBV27 to TRBJ2-3, with 13 positions matching TRBD2. The CDR3 covers 16 residues. V lost 7 bases to trimming and J lost 2 bases; unmatched junction nucleotides: 6. Germline CDR1 reads MNHEY; CDR2 reads SMNVEV (reference sequence). This CDR3 reads CASTSGTSGVTDTQYF. The CDR3 nucleotides read TGTGCCAGCACCTCAGGGACTAGCGGGGTCACAGATACGCAGTATTTT.

This sequence joins TRBV7-3 and TRBJ2-5, with 10 bases identical to TRBD2. Germline values: CDR1 SGHTA, CDR2 FQGTGA. V was pared by 2 bases and J by 1 base, with 4 bases of the junction left unmatched. The CDR3 contains 16 residues. The CDR3 DNA sequence: TGTGCCAGCAGCTTAGGGAGCGGGGGGGCCCAAGAGACCCAGTACTTC. Translated: CASSLGSGGAQETQYF.

V is TRBV20-1 and J is TRBJ2-3; D is unresolved. This CDR3 comprises 11 residues. Trimming stripped 4 bases from V and 3 bases from J, with 5 bases between. The germline V gene encodes CDR1 DFQATT and CDR2 SNEGSKA (reference sequence). In nucleotides, the CDR3 is TGCAGTGCTACCAGGACAGATACGCAGTATTTT. This encodes CSATRTDTQYF.

The V call is TRBV28, the J call TRBJ2-6; D may correspond to TRBD1 or TRBD2 (6 bases each). Germline loops: CDR1 MDHEN, CDR2 SYDVKM. V shed 5 bases and J shed 0 bases, with 14 bases lying between them. CDR3 length: 17 residues. CDR3 DNA sequence: TGTGCCAGCAGTCCTCTGGGGGGCAGCTCTGGGGCCAACGTCCTGACTTTC. Amino acids: CASSPLGGSSGANVLTF. The whole variable domain, remainder taken from reference TRBV28 and TRBJ2-6, is DVKVTQSSRYLVKRTGEKVFLECVQDMDHENMFWYRQDPGLGLRLIYFSYDVKMKEKGDIPEGYSVSREKKERFSLILESASTNQTSMYLCASSPLGGSSGANVLTFGAGSRLTVL.